This is a list of T cell receptor beta chains from one sample in a study of blood T cell repertoires in COVID-19. Some clones are missing from TCRdb's copy, which holds only in-frame ones; the method was immunoSEQ multiplex PCR. The table lists about 250,000 clones, 75% to 85% of them singletons. Material for sequencing was peripheral blood. The receptors shown here come from a human donor in a cohort sampled during active COVID-19. Each CDR3 is given with its conserved first and last residue. The D gene is left open where the match is weak. Rows may omit the clone size; those that give it use once, few, many or a size class.

>TRBD1|-|TRBV6-5|TRBJ2-3
CASRGTAIVTDTQYF
TGTGCCAGCAGGGGGACAGCCATTGTCACAGATACGCAGTATTTT
>TRBD1|-|TRBV3-1/TRBV3-2|TRBJ1-1
CASSERQGIAFF
TGTGCCAGCAGCGAGAGACAGGGGATAGCTTTCTTT
>-|-|TRBV24-1|TRBJ2-2
CATSDSTGPGELFF
TGTGCCACCAGTGATTCCACAGGCCCCGGGGAGCTGTTTTTT
>TRBD1|-|TRBV24-1|TRBJ2-2
CATSDWGTGENTGELFF
TGTGCCACCAGTGATTGGGGGACAGGGGAGAACACCGGGGAGCTGTTTTTT
>-|-|TRBV19|TRBJ2-2
CASSRDRSTVGELFF
TGTGCCAGTAGTCGTGACAGATCCACCGTGGGGGAGCTGTTTTTT
>-|-|TRBV6-5|TRBJ1-2
CASSPTPAARGGYTF
TGTGCCAGCAGCCCAACCCCGGCGGCCAGGGGTGGCTACACCTTC
>-|-|TRBV7-2|TRBJ1-2
CASSLAGDSYGYTF
TGTGCCAGCAGCTTAGCAGGAGATTCGTATGGCTACACCTTC
>TRBD1|few|TRBV2|TRBJ1-5
CASSPLDRENQPQHF
TGTGCCAGCAGCCCACTCGACAGGGAAAATCAGCCCCAGCATTTT
>TRBD2|-|TRBV19|TRBJ2-5
CASSVLAGGSQETQYF
TGTGCCAGTAGTGTACTAGCGGGGGGGTCTCAAGAGACCCAGTACTTC
>TRBD1|-|TRBV6-5|TRBJ2-4
CASRGQVKNIQYF
TGTGCCAGCAGAGGACAGGTCAAGAACATTCAGTACTTC
>TRBD1|-|TRBV5-1|TRBJ1-4
CASSLGQGREKLFF
TGCGCCAGCAGCCTCGGACAGGGTCGGGAAAAACTGTTTTTT
>-|-|TRBV4-2|TRBJ2-5
CASSQDGREETQYF
TGTGCCAGCAGCCAAGATGGCAGGGAAGAGACCCAGTACTTC
>-|once|TRBV3-1/TRBV3-2|TRBJ2-7
CASSRSGTHTYEQYF
TGTGCCAGCAGCCGATCCGGGACTCACACCTACGAGCAGTACTTC
>TRBD2|-|TRBV24-1|TRBJ2-3
CATSERGETDTQYF
TGTGCCACCAGTGAGCGGGGGGAGACAGATACGCAGTATTTT
>-|once|TRBV5-1|TRBJ2-1
CASSLSLAYNEQFF
TGCGCCAGCAGCTTGAGTCTAGCCTACAATGAGCAGTTCTTC
>-|-|TRBV10-2|TRBJ2-7
CASRAPGRRDEQYF
TGCGCCAGCAGGGCCCCCGGACGGAGGGACGAGCAGTACTTC
>-|-|TRBV2|TRBJ1-2
CASSPTRGDSGYTF
TGTGCCAGCAGCCCTACCCGGGGGGATAGCGGCTACACCTTC
>-|-|TRBV6-5|TRBJ2-7
CASSTLASSYEQYF
TGTGCCAGCAGTACCCTTGCGTCTTCCTACGAGCAGTACTTC
>TRBD2|-|TRBV5-4|TRBJ2-2
CASSWGTSGREGELFF
TGTGCCAGCAGCTGGGGGACTAGCGGGAGGGAAGGGGAGCTGTTTTTT
>-|-|TRBV3-1/TRBV3-2|TRBJ2-7
CASSQVGRGSEQYF
TGTGCCAGCAGCCAAGTCGGAAGAGGGAGCGAGCAGTACTTC
>-|-|TRBV5-1|TRBJ2-5
CASSLMRDQETQYF
TGCGCCAGCAGCTTGATGCGGGACCAAGAGACCCAGTACTTC
>-|-|TRBV14|TRBJ1-5
CASSQGPNQPQHF
TGTGCCAGCAGCCAGGGGCCGAATCAGCCCCAGCATTTT
>TRBD2|-|TRBV10-3|TRBJ2-7
CAISDGGAAYEQYF
TGTGCCATCAGTGACGGGGGGGCAGCGTACGAGCAGTACTTC
>TRBD1|-|TRBV7-2|TRBJ2-6
CASRDRQGTYSGANVLTF
TGTGCCAGCAGGGACCGACAGGGTACCTACTCTGGGGCCAACGTCCTGACTTTC
>-|-|TRBV10-3|TRBJ1-3
CAISSLRQLSGNTIYF
TGTGCCATCAGCTCCCTTAGACAGCTCTCTGGAAACACCATATATTTT
>-|-|TRBV6-4|TRBJ1-3
CASSDPGAGNTIYF
TGTGCCAGCAGTGACCCGGGGGCTGGAAACACCATATATTTT
>TRBD2|once|TRBV20-1|TRBJ2-1
CSVTSGDQFF
TGCAGTGTAACCAGCGGGGACCAGTTCTTC
>-|-|TRBV11-3|TRBJ2-2
CASSRNRDTGELFF
TGTGCCAGCAGCCGCAACAGGGACACCGGGGAGCTGTTTTTT
>-|-|TRBV10-3|TRBJ2-5
CAISAGLPETQYF
TGTGCCATCAGCGCCGGACTCCCTGAGACCCAGTACTTC
>TRBD1|-|TRBV5-1|TRBJ1-3
CASSAVGTGGSGNTIYF
TGCGCCAGCAGCGCCGTTGGGACAGGGGGCTCTGGAAACACCATATATTTT
>-|-|TRBV9|TRBJ2-1
CASSADYPRNEQFF
TGTGCCAGCAGCGCGGACTACCCTCGGAATGAGCAGTTCTTC
>-|-|TRBV14|TRBJ2-7
CASSQERQAASYEQYF
TGTGCCAGCAGCCAAGAAAGGCAGGCCGCATCCTACGAGCAGTACTTC
>-|-|TRBV4-1|TRBJ2-3
CASSQGVGGILLGTDTQYF
TGCGCCAGCAGCCAAGGGGTCGGCGGGATACTACTTGGAACAGATACGCAGTATTTT
>-|-|TRBV4-1|TRBJ1-4
CASSPGSGRANEKLFF
TGCGCCAGCAGCCCCGGTTCCGGCAGGGCGAATGAAAAACTGTTTTTT
>-|few|TRBV2|TRBJ2-7
CASRRGGYEQYF
TGTGCCAGCAGGAGAGGCGGCTACGAGCAGTACTTC
>TRBD2|-|TRBV5-1|TRBJ2-5
CASSLAPGTRETQYF
TGCGCCAGCAGCTTGGCCCCCGGGACTAGGGAGACCCAGTACTTC
>-|-|TRBV3-1/TRBV3-2|TRBJ2-1
CASSLLTGGDEQFF
TGTGCCAGCAGCCTCCTGACCGGAGGGGATGAGCAGTTCTTC
>-|-|TRBV5-1|TRBJ1-1
CASSLGGRTEAFF
TGCGCCAGCAGCTTGGGAGGTCGCACTGAAGCTTTCTTT
>-|once|TRBV29-1|TRBJ1-6
CSVRQTDNSPLHF
TGCAGCGTAAGACAGACAGATAATTCACCCCTCCACTTT
>-|-|TRBV7-2|TRBJ2-2
CASSLGLGDTGELFF
TGTGCCAGCAGCTTAGGGCTAGGGGACACCGGGGAGCTGTTTTTT
>-|-|TRBV2|TRBJ2-2
CASSEARGGELFF
TGTGCCAGCAGTGAAGCCCGCGGGGGGGAGCTGTTTTTT
>-|few|TRBV7-8|TRBJ1-5
CASSLGEEQPQHF
TGTGCCAGCAGCTTAGGGGAGGAGCAGCCCCAGCATTTT
>TRBD1|-|TRBV24-1|TRBJ2-3
CATSDSLGQGTDTQYF
TGTGCCACCAGTGATTCCCTAGGACAGGGCACAGATACGCAGTATTTT
>-|few|TRBV2|TRBJ2-2
CASRPHLGRSGELFF
TGTGCCAGTAGGCCCCACCTTGGGAGGTCCGGGGAGCTGTTTTTT
>TRBD1|few|TRBV12-3/TRBV12-4|TRBJ1-3
CASIGQGGNTIYF
TGTGCCAGCATCGGACAGGGTGGAAACACCATATATTTT
>TRBD2|-|TRBV15|TRBJ2-7
CATSRGLAGGSEQYF
TGTGCCACCAGCAGGGGACTAGCGGGAGGTTCCGAGCAGTACTTC
>-|once|TRBV10-1|TRBJ2-3
CASSSGVLSTDTQYF
TGCGCCAGCAGTTCAGGGGTCCTTAGCACAGATACGCAGTATTTT
>TRBD1|-|TRBV5-1|TRBJ2-7
CASSLGQGASYEQYF
TGCGCCAGCAGCCTGGGACAGGGTGCCTCCTACGAGCAGTACTTC
>-|-|TRBV6-6|TRBJ2-5
CASSLRLQETQYF
TGTGCCAGCAGCCTTAGACTTCAAGAGACCCAGTACTTC